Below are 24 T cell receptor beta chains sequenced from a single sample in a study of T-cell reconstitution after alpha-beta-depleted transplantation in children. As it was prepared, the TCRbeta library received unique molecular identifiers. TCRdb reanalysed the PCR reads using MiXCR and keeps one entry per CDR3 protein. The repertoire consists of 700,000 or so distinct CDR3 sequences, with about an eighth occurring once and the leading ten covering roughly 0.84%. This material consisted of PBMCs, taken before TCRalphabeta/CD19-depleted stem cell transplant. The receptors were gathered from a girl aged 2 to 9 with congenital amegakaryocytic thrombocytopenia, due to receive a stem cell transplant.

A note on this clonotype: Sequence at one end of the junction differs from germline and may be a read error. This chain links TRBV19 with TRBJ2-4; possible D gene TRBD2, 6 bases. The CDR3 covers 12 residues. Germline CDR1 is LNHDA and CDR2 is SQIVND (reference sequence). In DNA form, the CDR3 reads TGTGCCGGTAGTCAGACGGGGGACATTCAGTACTTC. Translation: CAGSQTGDIQYF.

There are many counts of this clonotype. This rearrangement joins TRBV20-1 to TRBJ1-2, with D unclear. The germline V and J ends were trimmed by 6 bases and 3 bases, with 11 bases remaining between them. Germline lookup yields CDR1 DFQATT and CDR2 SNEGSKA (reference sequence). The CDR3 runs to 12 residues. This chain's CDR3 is CSASWGDYGYTF. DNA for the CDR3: TGCAGTGCGTCCTGGGGTGACTATGGCTACACCTTC.

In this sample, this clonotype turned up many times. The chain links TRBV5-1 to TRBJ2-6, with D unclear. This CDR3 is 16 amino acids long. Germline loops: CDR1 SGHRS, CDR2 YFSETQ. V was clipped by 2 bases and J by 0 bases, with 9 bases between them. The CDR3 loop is CASSFKPTSGANVLTF. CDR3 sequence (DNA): TGCGCCAGCAGCTTCAAGCCGACCTCTGGGGCCAACGTCCTGACTTTC. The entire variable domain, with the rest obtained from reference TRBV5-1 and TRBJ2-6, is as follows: KAGVTQTPRYLIKTRGQQVTLSCSPISGHRSVSWYQQTPGQGLQFLFEYFSETQRNKGNFPGRFSGRQFSNSRSEMNVSTLELGDSALYLCASSFKPTSGANVLTFGAGSRLTVL.

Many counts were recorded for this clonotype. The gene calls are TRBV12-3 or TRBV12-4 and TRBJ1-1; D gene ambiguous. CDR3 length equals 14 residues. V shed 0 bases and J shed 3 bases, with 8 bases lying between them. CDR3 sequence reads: CASSLALMDTEAFF. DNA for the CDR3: TGTGCCAGCAGTTTAGCGTTGATGGACACTGAAGCTTTCTTT.

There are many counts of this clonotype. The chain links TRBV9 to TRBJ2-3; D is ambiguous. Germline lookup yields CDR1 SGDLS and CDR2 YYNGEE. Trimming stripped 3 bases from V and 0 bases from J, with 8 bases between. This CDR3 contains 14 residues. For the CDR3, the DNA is TGTGCCAGCAGCGCAAGACTGAGCACAGATACGCAGTATTTT. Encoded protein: CASSARLSTDTQYF.

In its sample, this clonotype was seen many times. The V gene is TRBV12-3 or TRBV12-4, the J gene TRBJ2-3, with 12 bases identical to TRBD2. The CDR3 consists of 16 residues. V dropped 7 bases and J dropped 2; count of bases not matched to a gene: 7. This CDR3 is CASKGLAGGPTDTQYF. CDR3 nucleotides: TGTGCCAGCAAGGGTCTAGCGGGAGGGCCCACAGATACGCAGTATTTT.

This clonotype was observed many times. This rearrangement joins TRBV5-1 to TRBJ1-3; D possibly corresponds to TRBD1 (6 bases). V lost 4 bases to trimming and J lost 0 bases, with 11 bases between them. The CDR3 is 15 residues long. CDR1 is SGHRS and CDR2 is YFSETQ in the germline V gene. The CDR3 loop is CASSQQGSSGNTIYF. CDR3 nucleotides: TGCGCCAGCAGCCAACAGGGAAGCTCTGGAAACACCATATATTTT.

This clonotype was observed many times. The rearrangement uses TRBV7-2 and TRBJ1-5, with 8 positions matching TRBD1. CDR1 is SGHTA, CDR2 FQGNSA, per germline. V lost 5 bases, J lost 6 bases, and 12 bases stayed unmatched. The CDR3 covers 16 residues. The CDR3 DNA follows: TGTGCCAGCAGCCCATCCTCCACAGGGGGGTTTCAGCCCCAGCATTTT. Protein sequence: CASSPSSTGGFQPQHF. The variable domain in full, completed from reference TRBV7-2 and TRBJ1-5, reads GAGVSQSPSNKVTEKGKDVELRCDPISGHTALYWYRQSLGQGLEFLIYFQGNSAPDKSGLPSDRFSAERTGGSVSTLTIQRTQQEDSAVYLCASSPSSTGGFQPQHFGDGTRLSIL.

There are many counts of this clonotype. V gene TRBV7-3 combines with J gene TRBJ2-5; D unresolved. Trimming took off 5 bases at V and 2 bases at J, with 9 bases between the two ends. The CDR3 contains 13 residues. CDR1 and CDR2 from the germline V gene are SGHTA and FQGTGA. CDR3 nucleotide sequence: TGTGCCAGCAGCGCAGTCCCACAAGAGACCCAGTACTTC. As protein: CASSAVPQETQYF.

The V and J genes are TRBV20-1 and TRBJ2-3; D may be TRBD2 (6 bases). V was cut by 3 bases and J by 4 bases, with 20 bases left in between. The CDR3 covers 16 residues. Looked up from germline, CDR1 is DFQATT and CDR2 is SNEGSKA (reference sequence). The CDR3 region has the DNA TGCAGTGCTAGGATGAGAGACTGGGGAGGCGCAGATACGCAGTATTTT. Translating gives CSARMRDWGGADTQYF.

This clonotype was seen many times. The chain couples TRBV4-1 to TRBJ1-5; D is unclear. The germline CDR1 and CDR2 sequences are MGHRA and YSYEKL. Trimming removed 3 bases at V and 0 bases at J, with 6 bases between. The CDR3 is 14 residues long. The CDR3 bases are TGCGCCAGCAGCCACGGGGTTAGCAATCAGCCCCAGCATTTT. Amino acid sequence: CASSHGVSNQPQHF.

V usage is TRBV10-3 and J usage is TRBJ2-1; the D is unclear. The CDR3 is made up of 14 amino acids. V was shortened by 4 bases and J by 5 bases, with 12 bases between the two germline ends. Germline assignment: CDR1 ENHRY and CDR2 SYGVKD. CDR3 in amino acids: CAISGWLVDNEQFF. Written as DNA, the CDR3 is TGTGCCATCAGTGGGTGGCTAGTGGACAATGAGCAGTTCTTC.

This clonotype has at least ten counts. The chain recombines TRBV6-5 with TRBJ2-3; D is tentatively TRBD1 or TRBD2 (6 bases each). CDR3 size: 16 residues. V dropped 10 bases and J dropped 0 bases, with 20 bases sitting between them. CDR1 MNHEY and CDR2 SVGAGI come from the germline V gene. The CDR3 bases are TGTGCCATATCTTCCAAGGGGGGTATCAGCACAGATACGCAGTATTTT. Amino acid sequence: CAISSKGGISTDTQYF.

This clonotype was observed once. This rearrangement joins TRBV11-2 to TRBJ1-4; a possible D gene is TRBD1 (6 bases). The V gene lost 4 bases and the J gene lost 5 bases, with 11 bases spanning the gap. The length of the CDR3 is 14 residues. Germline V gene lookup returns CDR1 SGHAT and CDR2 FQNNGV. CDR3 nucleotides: TGTGCCAGCAGCTCGAGGACAGTAAATGAAAAACTGTTTTTT. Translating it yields CASSSRTVNEKLFF.

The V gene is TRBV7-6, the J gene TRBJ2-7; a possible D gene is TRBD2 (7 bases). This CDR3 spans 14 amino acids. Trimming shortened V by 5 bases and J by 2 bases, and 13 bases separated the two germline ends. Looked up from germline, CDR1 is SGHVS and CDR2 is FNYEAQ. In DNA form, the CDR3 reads TGTGCCAGCAGCCTCTTCGGGGGGCCCTACGAGCAGTACTTC. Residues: CASSLFGGPYEQYF.

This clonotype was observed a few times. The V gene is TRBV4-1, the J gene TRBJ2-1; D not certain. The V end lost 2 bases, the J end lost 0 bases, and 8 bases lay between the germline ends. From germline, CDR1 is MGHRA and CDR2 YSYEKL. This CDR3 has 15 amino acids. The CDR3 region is CASSQTTSSYNEQFF. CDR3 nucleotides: TGCGCCAGCAGCCAAACGACGAGCTCCTACAATGAGCAGTTCTTC.

The DNA for the CDR3 is TGTGCCAGCAGCCGACCACCACAGGGTAGTCGCTACGAGCAGTACTTC. Its protein is CASSRPPQGSRYEQYF. J is TRBJ2-7 and V is TRBV12-3 or TRBV12-4; tentatively, D is TRBD1 (6 bases). The CDR3 spans 16 residues. Trimming stripped 6 bases from V and 3 bases from J, with 21 bases between.

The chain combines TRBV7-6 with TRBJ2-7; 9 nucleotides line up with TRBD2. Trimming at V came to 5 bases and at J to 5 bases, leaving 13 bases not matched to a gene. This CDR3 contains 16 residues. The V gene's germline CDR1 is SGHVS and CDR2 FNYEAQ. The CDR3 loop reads CASSHALGLARHEQYF. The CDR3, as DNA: TGTGCCAGCAGCCACGCCCTTGGACTAGCGAGACACGAGCAGTACTTC.

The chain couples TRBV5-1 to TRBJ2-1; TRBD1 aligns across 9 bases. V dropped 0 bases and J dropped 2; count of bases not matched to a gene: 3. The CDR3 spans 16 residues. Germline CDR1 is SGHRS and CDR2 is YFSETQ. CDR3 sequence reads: CASSLGGTGTYNEQFF. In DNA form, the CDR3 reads TGCGCCAGCAGCTTGGGCGGGACAGGGACCTACAATGAGCAGTTCTTC.

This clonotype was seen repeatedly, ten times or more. The chain's CDR3 is CASRNSGPSSYNSPLHF. In DNA, the CDR3 is TGTGCCAGCAGAAATTCAGGACCGAGCTCCTATAATTCACCCCTCCACTTT. The chain combines TRBV25-1 with TRBJ1-6; D is undetermined. The germline V and J ends were trimmed by 6 bases and 0 bases, with 15 bases remaining between them. CDR3 length: 17 amino acids. In germline, CDR1 is MGHDK, CDR2 SYGVNS.

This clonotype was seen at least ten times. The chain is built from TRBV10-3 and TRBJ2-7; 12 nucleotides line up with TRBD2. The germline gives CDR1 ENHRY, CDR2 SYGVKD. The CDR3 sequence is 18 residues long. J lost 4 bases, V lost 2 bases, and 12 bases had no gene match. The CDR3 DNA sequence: TGTGCCATCAGTGAGCCGATACTACTCACTAGCGGGAGGTACGAGCAGTACTTC. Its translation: CAISEPILLTSGRYEQYF.

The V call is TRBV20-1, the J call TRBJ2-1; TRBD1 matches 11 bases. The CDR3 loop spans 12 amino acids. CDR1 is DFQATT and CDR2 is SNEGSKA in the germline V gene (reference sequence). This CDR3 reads CRPGTGGNEQFF. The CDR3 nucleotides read TGCAGGCCCGGGACAGGGGGCAATGAGCAGTTCTTC.

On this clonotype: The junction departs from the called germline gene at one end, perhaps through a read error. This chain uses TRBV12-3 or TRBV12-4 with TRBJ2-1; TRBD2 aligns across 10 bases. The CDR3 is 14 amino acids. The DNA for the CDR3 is TGTACCAGCAGTTTACTAGCGGGGAACAATGAGCAGTTCTTC. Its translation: CTSSLLAGNNEQFF.

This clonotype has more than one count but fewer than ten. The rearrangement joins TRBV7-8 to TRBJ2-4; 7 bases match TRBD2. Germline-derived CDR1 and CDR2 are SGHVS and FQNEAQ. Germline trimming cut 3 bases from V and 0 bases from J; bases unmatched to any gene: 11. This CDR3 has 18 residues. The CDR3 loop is CASSLPAAIAGAKNIQYF. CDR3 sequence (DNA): TGTGCCAGCAGCTTGCCTGCCGCTATAGCGGGAGCCAAAAACATTCAGTACTTC.